Sequencing of this T cell receptor (beta chain) was carried out in a study of T cells in localized non-small cell lung cancer. General study results and limits: A median of approximately 50 of the top 100 tumor clones appeared in adjacent lung, which was paired and uninvolved. Longer survival (overall) was linked to higher T cell density in blood. It was uninvolved adjacent lung that showed the highest T cell clonality, exceeding tumor. Sequence data derive from only one tumor region, so heterogeneity remains possible.

CDR1 is LNHDA and CDR2 is SQIVND in the germline V gene (reference sequence). Trimming removed 5 bases from V and 7 bases from J; junction bases left unmatched: 8. CDR3 size: 14 residues. A note on this clone: The antigen is undetermined.

Method: immunoSEQ multiplex PCR; TCRdb's copy keeps in-frame clones and lacks some. Of about 19,000 clones listed, under 95% are singletons. The V and J genes are TRBV19 and TRBJ2-4; the match to TRBD2 covers 7 bases. The TCR was taken from a male donor older than 55 with stage I squamous cell lung carcinoma. The source was peripheral blood, collected before any cancer treatment. The CDR3 DNA reads TGTGCCAGTAGTTCGCGGGAGCTTGAGAACATTCAGTACTTC. Translating gives CASSSRELENIQYF. Full variable domain (rest looked up from reference TRBV19 and TRBJ2-4): DGGITQSPKYLFRKEGQNVTLSCEQNLNHDAMYWYRQDPGQGLRLIYYSQIVNDFQKGDIAEGYSVSREKKESFPLTVTSAQKNPTAFYLCASSSRELENIQYFGAGTRLSVL.